This T cell receptor (beta chain) is drawn from a study of preoperative IRX-2 immunotherapy in early breast cancer. The CDR3 spans 18 residues. Germline CDR1 and CDR2: MNHNS and SASEGT. V dropped 0 bases and J dropped 5; count of bases not matched to a gene: 8. The treatment is: preoperative locoregional IRX-2 cytokine immunotherapy. TCRdb's table, derived via immunoSEQ multiplex PCR, lists solely in-frame clones and lacks some. Counted here are around 35,000 clones, nearly 95% occurring once; the ten biggest clones make up roughly 6.5%. The receptor was derived from a human donor with breast cancer. Collection of the sample occurred from a patient treated with IRX-2 immunotherapy. The genes are TRBV6-1 and TRBJ2-3; 13 bases match TRBD2. CDR3 sequence (DNA): TGTGCCAGCAGTGAAGCAAAGACTAGCGGGGGGTTAAGAGATACGCAGTATTTT. The encoded protein is CASSEAKTSGGLRDTQYF.